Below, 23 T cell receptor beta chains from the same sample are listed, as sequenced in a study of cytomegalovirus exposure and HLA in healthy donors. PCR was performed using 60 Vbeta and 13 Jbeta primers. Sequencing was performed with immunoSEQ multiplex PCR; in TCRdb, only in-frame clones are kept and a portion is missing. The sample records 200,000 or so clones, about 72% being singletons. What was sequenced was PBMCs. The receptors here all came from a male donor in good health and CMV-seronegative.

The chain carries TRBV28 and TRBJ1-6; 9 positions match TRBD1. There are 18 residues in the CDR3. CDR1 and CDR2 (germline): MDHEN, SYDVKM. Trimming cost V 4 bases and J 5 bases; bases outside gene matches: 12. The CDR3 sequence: CASSSVQTGGRDNSPLHF. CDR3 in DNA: TGTGCCAGCAGTTCCGTTCAGACAGGGGGAAGGGATAATTCACCCCTCCACTTT.

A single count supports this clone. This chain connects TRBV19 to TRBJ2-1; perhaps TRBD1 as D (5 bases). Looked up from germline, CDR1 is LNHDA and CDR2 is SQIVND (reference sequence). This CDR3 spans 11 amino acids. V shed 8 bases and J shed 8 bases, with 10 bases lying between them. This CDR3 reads CASWGPDEQFF. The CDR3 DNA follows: TGTGCCAGTTGGGGCCCGGATGAGCAGTTCTTC.

The CDR3 spells CSVGAVAGGYNEQFF. CDR3 nucleotide sequence: TGCAGCGTTGGTGCCGTAGCGGGGGGTTACAATGAGCAGTTCTTC. The chain has TRBV29-1 and TRBJ2-1; TRBD2 agrees at 10 bases. V trimming: 4 bases; J trimming: 4 bases; junction bases outside the gene matches: 7. CDR1 SQVTM and CDR2 ANQGSEA come from the germline V gene. The CDR3 is 15 amino acids.

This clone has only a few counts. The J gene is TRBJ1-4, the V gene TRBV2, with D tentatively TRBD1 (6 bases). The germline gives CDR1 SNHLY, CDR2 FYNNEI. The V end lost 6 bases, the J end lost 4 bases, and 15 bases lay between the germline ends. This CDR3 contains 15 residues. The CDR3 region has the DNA TGTGCCAGCAGAGCTCCAGGACAGTATAATGAAAAACTGTTTTTT. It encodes CASRAPGQYNEKLFF.

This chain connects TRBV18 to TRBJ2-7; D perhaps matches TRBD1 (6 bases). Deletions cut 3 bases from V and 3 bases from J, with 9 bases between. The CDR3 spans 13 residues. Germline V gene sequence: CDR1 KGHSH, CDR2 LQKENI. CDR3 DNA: TGTGCCAGCTCACCGGACAGCTTCTACGAGCAGTACTTC. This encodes CASSPDSFYEQYF.

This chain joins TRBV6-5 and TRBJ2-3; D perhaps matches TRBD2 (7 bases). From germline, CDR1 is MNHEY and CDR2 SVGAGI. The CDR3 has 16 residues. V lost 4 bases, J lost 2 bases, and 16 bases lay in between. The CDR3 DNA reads TGTGCCAGCAGTTGGGGGGCTAGCGGTTACACAGATACGCAGTATTTT. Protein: CASSWGASGYTDTQYF.

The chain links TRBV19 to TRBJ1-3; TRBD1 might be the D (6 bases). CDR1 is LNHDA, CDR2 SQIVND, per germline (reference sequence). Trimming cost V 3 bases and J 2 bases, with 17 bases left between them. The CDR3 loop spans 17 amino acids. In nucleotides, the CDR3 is TGTGCCAGTAGTATGCTACCCGGACAGACCCCTGGAAACACCATATATTTT. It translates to CASSMLPGQTPGNTIYF.

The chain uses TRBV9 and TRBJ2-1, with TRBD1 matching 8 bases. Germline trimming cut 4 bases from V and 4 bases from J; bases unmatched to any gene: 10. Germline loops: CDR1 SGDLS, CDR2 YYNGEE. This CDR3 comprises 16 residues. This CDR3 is CASSQGASEHYNEQFF. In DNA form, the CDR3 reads TGTGCCAGCAGCCAGGGGGCTAGCGAACATTACAATGAGCAGTTCTTC.

CDR3: CASRLPVRENTEAFF. For the CDR3, the DNA is TGTGCCAGCAGGCTACCGGTGCGGGAGAACACTGAAGCTTTCTTT. The chain has TRBV28 and TRBJ1-1; D uncertain. CDR3 length: 15 residues. CDR1 is MDHEN and CDR2 is SYDVKM in the germline V gene. With 6 bases removed from V and 1 base from J, the gap between germline ends came to 15 bases.

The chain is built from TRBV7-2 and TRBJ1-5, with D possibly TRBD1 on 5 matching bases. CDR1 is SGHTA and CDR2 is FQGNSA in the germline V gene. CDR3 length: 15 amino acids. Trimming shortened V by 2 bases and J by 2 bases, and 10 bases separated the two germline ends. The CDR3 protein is CASSLRTSGNQPQHF. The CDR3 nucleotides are TGTGCCAGCAGCTTACGGACATCGGGCAATCAGCCCCAGCATTTT.

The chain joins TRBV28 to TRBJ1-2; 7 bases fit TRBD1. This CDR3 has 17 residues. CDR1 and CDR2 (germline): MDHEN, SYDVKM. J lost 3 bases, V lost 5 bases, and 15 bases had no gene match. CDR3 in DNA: TGTGCCAGCAGTCCTGACAGGGAACCCTCGTCTTACTATGGCTACACCTTC. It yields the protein CASSPDREPSSYYGYTF.

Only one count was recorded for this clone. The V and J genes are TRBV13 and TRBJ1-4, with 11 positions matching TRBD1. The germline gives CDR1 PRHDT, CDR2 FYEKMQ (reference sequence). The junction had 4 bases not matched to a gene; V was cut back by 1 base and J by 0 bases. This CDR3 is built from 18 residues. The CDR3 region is CASSLAAGQGATNEKLFF. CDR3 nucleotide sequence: TGTGCCAGCAGCTTAGCAGCGGGACAGGGGGCAACTAATGAAAAACTGTTTTTT.

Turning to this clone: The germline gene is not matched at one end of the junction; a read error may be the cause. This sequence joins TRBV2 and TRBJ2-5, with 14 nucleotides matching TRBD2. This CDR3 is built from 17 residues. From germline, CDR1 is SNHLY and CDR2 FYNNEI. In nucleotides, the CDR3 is TGTGCCAGCAGTACCATGCCGGGACTAGCGGGAGAAGAGGCCCAGTACTTC. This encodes CASSTMPGLAGEEAQYF. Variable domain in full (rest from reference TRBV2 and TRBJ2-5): EPEVTQTPSHQVTQMGQEVILRCVPISNHLYFYWYRQILGQKVEFLVSFYNNEISEKSEIFDDQFSVERPDGSNFTLKIRSTKLEDSAMYFCASSTMPGLAGEEAQYFGPGTRLLVL.

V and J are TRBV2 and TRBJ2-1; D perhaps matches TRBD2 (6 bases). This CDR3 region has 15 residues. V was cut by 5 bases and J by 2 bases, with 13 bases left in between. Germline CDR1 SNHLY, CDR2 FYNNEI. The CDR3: CASSRREAPYNEQFF. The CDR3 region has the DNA TGTGCCAGCAGTAGGCGGGAAGCCCCCTACAATGAGCAGTTCTTC.

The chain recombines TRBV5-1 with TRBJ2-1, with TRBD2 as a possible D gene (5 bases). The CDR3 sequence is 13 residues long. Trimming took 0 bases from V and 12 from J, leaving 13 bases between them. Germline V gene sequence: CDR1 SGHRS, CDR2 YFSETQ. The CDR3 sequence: CASSLGPLEGQFF. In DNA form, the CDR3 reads TGCGCCAGCAGCTTGGGGCCTCTAGAGGGGCAGTTCTTC.

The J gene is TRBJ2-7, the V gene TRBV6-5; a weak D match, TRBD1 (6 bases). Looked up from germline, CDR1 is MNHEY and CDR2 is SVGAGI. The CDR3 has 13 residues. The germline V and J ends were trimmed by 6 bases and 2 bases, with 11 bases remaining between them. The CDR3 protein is CASSRQVPYEQYF. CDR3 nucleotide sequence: TGTGCCAGCAGCCGACAGGTCCCCTACGAGCAGTACTTC.

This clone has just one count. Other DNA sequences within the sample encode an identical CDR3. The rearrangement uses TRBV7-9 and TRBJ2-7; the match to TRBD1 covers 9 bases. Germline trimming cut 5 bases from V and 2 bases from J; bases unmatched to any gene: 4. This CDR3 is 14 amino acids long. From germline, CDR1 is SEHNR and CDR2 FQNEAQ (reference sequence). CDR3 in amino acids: CASSLRDRAYEQYF. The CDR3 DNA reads TGTGCCAGCAGCCTGAGGGACAGGGCCTACGAGCAGTACTTC.

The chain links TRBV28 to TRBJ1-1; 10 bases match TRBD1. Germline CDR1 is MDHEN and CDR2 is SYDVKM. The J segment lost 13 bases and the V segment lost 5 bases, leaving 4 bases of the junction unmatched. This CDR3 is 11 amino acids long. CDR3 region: CASSMTGGGFF. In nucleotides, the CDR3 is TGTGCCAGCAGTATGACAGGGGGCGGTTTCTTT.

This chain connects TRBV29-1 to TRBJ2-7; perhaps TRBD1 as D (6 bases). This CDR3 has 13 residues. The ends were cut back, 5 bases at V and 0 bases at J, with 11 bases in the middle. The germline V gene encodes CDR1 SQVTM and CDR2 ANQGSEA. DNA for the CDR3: TGCAGCGTTCGAACAGGGAGCTCCTACGAGCAGTACTTC. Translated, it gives CSVRTGSSYEQYF.

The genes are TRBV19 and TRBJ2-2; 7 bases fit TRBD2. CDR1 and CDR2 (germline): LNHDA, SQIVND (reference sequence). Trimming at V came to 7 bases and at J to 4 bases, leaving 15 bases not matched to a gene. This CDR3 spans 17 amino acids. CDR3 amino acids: CASTPRGGGSFTGELFF. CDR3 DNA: TGTGCCAGTACCCCTCGAGGAGGCGGGAGTTTCACCGGGGAGCTGTTTTTT. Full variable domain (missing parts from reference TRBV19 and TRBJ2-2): DGGITQSPKYLFRKEGQNVTLSCEQNLNHDAMYWYRQDPGQGLRLIYYSQIVNDFQKGDIAEGYSVSREKKESFPLTVTSAQKNPTAFYLCASTPRGGGSFTGELFFGEGSRLTVL.

In nucleotides, the CDR3 is TGTGCCAGCACTCGACAGGGAAAATACGCTGGGGCCAACGTCCTGACTTTC. It encodes CASTRQGKYAGANVLTF. This rearrangement joins TRBV9 to TRBJ2-6, with 7 bases that match TRBD1. The ends lost 6 bases at V and 2 bases at J; junction bases unmatched: 11. Per the germline V gene, CDR1 is SGDLS and CDR2 is YYNGEE. The CDR3 has 17 residues. The variable domain in full, with the rest retrieved from reference TRBV9 and TRBJ2-6, is DSGVTQTPKHLITATGQRVTLRCSPRSGDLSVYWYQQSLDQGLQFLIQYYNGEERAKGNILERFSAQQFPDLHSELNLSSLELGDSALYFCASTRQGKYAGANVLTFGAGSRLTVL.

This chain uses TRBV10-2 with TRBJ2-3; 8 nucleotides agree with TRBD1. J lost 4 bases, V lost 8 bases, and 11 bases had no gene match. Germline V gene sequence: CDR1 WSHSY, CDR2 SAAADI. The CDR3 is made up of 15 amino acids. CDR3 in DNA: TGCGCCAGCCGCCCCCGACAGGGGAACCCAGATACGCAGTATTTT. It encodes CASRPRQGNPDTQYF.

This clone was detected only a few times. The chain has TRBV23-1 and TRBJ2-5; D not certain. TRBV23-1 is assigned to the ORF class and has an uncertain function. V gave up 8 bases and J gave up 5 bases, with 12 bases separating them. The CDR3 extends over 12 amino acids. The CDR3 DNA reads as TGCGCCAGCGCCCGCGGTAGGGAGACCCAGTACTTC. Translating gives CASARGRETQYF.